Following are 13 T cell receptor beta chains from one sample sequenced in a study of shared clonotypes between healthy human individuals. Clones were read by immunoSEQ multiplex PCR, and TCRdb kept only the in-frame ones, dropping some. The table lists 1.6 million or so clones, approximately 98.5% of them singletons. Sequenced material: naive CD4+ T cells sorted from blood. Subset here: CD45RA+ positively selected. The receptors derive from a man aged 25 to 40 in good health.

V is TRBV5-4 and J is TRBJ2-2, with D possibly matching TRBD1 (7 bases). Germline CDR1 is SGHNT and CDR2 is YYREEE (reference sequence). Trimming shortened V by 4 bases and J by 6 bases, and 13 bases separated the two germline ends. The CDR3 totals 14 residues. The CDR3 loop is CASSRRGLAGELFF. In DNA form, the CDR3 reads TGTGCCAGCAGCCGGAGGGGGCTGGCCGGGGAGCTGTTTTTT. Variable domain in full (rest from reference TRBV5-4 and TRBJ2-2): ETGVTQSPTHLIKTRGQQVTLRCSSQSGHNTVSWYQQALGQGPQFIFQYYREEENGRGNFPPRFSGLQFPNYSSELNVNALELDDSALYLCASSRRGLAGELFFGEGSRLTVL.

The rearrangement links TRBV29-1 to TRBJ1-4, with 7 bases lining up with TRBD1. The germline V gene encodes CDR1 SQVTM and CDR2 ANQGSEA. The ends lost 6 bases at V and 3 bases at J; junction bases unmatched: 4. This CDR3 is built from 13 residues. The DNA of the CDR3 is TGCAGCGTACTGACAGGGCCTAATGAAAAACTGTTTTTT. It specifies CSVLTGPNEKLFF.

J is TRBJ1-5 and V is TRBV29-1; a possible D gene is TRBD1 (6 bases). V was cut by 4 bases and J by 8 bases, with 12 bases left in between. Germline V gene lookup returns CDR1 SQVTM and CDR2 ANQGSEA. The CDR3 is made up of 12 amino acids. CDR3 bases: TGCAGCGTTGTACAGGGAGGCGAGCCCCAGCATTTT. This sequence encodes CSVVQGGEPQHF.

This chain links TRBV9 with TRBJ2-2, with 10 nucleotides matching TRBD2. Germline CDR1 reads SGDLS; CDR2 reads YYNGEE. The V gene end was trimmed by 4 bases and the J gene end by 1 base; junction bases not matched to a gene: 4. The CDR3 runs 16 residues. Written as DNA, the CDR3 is TGTGCCAGCAGCCCCTGGACTAGCGGGAACACCGGGGAGCTGTTTTTT. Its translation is CASSPWTSGNTGELFF.

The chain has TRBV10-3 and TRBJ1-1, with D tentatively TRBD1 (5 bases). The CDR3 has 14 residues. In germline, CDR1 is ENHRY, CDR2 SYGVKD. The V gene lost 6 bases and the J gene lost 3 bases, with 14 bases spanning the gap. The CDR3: CAISVTGGDTEAFF. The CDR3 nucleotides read TGTGCCATCAGCGTGACGGGGGGTGACACTGAAGCTTTCTTT.

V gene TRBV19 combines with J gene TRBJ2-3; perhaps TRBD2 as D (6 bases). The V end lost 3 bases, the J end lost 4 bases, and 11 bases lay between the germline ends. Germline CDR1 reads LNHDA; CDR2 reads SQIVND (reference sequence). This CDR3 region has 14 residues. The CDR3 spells CASSIGGDADTQYF. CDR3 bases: TGTGCCAGTAGTATCGGAGGGGATGCAGATACGCAGTATTTT.

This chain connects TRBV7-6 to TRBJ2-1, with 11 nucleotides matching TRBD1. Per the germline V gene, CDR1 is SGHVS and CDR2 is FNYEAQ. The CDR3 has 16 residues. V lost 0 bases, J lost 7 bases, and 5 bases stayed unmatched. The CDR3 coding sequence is TGTGCCAGCAGCTTAGCGCGGGACAGGGGGGAGAATGAGCAGTTCTTC. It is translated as CASSLARDRGENEQFF.

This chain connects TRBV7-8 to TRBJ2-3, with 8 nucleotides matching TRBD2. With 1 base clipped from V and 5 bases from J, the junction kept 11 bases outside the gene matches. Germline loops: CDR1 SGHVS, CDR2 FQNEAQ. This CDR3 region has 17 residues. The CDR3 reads CASSLVPREGLIDTQYF. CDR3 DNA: TGTGCCAGCAGCTTAGTCCCCCGGGAGGGCCTAATAGATACGCAGTATTTT.

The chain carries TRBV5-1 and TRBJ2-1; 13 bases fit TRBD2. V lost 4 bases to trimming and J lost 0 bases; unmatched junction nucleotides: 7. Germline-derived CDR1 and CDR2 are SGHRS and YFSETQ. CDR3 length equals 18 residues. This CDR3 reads CASSPLAGGPSSYNEQFF. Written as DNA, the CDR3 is TGCGCCAGCAGCCCACTAGCGGGAGGGCCGTCCTCCTACAATGAGCAGTTCTTC.

The CDR3 bases are TGTGCCAGCAGCGGAGAAGCGGATACGCAGTATTTT. As protein: CASSGEADTQYF. The chain carries TRBV9 and TRBJ2-3; D unclear. Germline V gene sequence: CDR1 SGDLS, CDR2 YYNGEE. Trimming stripped 3 bases from V and 6 bases from J, with 8 bases between. This CDR3 has 12 amino acids.

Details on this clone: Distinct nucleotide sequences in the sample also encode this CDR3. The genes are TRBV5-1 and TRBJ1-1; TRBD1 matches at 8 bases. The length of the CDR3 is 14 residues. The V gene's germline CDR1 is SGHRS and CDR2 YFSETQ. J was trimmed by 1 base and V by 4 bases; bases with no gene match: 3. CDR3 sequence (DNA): TGCGCCAGCAGCCCTGGACAGGGGAACACTGAAGCTTTCTTT. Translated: CASSPGQGNTEAFF.

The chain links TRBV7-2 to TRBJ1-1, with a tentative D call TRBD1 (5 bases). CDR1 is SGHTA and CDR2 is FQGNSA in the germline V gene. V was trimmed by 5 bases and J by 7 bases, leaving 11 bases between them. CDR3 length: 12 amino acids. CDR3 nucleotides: TGTGCCAGCAGCCCCCGACAGCGTGAAGCTTTCTTT. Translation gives CASSPRQREAFF.

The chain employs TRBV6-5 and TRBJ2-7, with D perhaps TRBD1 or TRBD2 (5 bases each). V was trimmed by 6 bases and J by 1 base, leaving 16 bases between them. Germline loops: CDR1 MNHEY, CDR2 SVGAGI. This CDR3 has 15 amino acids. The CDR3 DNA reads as TGTGCCAGCAGACGAAACCGGGACGGATCCTACGAGCAGTACTTC. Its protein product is CASRRNRDGSYEQYF.